The clone carrying this T cell receptor beta chain has more than one count but fewer than ten. The antigen remains unidentified. The germline V gene has CDR1 GTSNPN and CDR2 SVGIG (reference sequence). V dropped 3 bases and J dropped 5; count of bases not matched to a gene: 8. The CDR3 runs to 14 residues. The sample is drawn from a study of beta chain features in type 1 diabetes. Study background: When patients were set against healthy donors, age, gender and cell yields were similar.

General study results and limits: Since sequencing was performed on cDNA, cells with high TCR expression could be over-represented. Amplification by PCR could prefer shorter templates, with the same effect in patients and controls. All four CD4+ subsets from Type 1 diabetes patients carried moderately but significantly shorter TCRB CDR3s.

Every bit of the isolated RNA underwent reverse transcription, so sequencing read expressed TCRB transcripts. Produced via immunoSEQ multiplex PCR; TCRdb's table is partial and in-frame only. The table has some 350,000 clones, 13% seen once; the top ten hold about 0.015%. The chain is built from TRBV30 and TRBJ2-3, with TRBD2 identical over 7 bases. The receptor was derived from a young woman with type 1 diabetes. Sample: naive CD4+ T cells from blood. DNA for the CDR3: TGTGCCTGGAGAGGTGCGGGAGTGAAAGATACGCAGTATTTT. This codes for CAWRGAGVKDTQYF. Full variable domain (outside the CDR3, taken from reference TRBV30 and TRBJ2-3): SQTIHQWPATLVQPVGSPLSLECTVEGTSNPNLYWYRQAAGRGLQLLFYSVGIGQISSEVPQNLSASRPQDRQFILSSKKLLLSDSGFYLCAWRGAGVKDTQYFGPGTRLTVL.